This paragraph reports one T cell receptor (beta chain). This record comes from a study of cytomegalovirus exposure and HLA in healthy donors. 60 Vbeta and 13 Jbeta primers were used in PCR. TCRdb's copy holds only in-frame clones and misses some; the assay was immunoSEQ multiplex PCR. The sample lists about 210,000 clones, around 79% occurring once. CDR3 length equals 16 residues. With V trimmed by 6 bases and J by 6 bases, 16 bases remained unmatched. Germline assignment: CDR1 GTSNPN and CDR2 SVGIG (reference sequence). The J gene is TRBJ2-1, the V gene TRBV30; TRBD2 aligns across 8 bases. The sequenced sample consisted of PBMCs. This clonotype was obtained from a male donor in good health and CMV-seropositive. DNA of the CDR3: TGTGCCTGCCCCTCGCAGGCCGGGAGGGCCAGCAATGAGCAGTTCTTC. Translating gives CACPSQAGRASNEQFF.